This TCR beta chain was sequenced for a study of identical twins. Study-wide findings and caveats: Reduced insertions were recorded for abundant cord blood beta clonotypes, with no such pattern in memory repertoires. Out-of-frame sharing of TCR alpha in monozygotic twins was underestimated by models.

The sample holds a few counts of this clonotype. Its antigen is unidentified. Every one of the donors was a healthy Caucasian. Template switching, a step in the protocol, added a universal primer site, and cDNA carried unique molecular identifiers. A single record per CDR3 protein comes from TCRdb applying MiXCR to the 5' RACE reads. The repertoire includes 500,000 to 650,000 distinct CDR3 sequences, about 20% of them detected once, and around 0.5% sits in the top ten. The same sample was also studied in work on yellow fever vaccine responses in identical twins.

Input material: CD4+ T cells sorted from blood. The TCR sequence derives from a woman aged 18 to 35 in good health.

Written as DNA, the CDR3 is TGTGCCAGCACAGATATGAACACTGAAGCTTTCTTT. Protein: CASTDMNTEAFF. The chain links TRBV2 to TRBJ1-1; D remains ambiguous. V lost 7 bases and J lost 0, with 6 bases in between. Per germline, CDR1 SNHLY and CDR2 FYNNEI. The CDR3 is 12 amino acids.